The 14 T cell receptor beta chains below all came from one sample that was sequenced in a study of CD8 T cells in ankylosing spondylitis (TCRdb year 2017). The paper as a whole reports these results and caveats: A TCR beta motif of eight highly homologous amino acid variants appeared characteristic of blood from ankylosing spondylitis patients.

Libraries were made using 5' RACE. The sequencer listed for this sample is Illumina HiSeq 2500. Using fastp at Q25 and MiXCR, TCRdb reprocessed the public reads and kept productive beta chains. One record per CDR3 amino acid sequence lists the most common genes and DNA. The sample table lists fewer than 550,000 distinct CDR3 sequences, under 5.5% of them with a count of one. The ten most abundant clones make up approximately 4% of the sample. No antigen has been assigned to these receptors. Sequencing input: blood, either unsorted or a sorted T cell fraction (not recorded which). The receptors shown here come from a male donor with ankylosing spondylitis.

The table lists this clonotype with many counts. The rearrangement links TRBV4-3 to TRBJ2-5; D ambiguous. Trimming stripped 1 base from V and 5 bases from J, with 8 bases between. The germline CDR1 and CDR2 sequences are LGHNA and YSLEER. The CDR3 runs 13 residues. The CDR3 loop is CASSQAERETQYF. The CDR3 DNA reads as TGCGCCAGCAGCCAAGCAGAGAGGGAGACCCAGTACTTC.

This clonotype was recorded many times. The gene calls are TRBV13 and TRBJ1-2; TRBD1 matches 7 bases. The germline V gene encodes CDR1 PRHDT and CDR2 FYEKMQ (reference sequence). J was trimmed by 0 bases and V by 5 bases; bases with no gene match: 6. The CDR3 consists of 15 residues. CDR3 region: CASSDGTDPNYGYTF. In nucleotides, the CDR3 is TGTGCCAGCAGCGACGGGACAGACCCTAACTATGGCTACACCTTC.

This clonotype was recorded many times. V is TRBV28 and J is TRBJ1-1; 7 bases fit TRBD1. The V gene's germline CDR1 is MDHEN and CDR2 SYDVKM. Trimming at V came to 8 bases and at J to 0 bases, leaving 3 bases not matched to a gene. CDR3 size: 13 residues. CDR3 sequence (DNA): TGTGCCAGCGAACAGGGGTTGAACACTGAAGCTTTCTTT. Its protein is CASEQGLNTEAFF.

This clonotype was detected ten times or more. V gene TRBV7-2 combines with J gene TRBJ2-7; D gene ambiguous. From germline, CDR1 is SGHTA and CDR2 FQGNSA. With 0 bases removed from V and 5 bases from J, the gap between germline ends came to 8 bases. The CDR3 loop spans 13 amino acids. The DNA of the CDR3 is TGTGCCAGCAGCTTAGCAGTAAAACACGAGCAGTACTTC. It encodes CASSLAVKHEQYF.

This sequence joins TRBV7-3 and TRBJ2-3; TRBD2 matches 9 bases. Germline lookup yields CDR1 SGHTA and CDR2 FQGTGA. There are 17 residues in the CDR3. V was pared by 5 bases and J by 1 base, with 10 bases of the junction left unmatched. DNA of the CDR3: TGTGCCAGCAGCCCCTACCCGACTAGCGGCCGCACAGATACGCAGTATTTT. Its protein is CASSPYPTSGRTDTQYF.

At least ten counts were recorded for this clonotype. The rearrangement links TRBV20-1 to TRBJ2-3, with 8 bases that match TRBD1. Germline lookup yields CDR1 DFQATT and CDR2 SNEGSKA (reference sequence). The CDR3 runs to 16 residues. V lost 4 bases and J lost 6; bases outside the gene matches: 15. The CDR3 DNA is TGCAGTGCTACACAGGACAGGGTCCGGTCTCGGGATACGCAGTATTTT. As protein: CSATQDRVRSRDTQYF.

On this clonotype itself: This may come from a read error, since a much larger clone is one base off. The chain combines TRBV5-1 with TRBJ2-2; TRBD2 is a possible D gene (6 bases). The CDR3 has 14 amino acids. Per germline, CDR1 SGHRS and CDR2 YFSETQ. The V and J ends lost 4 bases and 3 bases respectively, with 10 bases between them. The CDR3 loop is CASSPASDTGELFF. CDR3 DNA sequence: TGCGCCAGCAGCCCCGCTAGCGACACCGGGGAGCTGTTTTTT.

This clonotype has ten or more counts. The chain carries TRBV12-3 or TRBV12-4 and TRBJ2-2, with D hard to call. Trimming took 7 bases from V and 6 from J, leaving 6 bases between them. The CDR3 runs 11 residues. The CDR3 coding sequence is TGTGCCAGCACCCAGTCCGGGGAGCTGTTTTTT. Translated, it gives CASTQSGELFF.

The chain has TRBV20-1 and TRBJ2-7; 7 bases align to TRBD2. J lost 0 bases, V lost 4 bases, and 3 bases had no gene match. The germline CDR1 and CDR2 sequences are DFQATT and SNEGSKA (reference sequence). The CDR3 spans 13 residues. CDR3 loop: CSAIGRSSYEQYF. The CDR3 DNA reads TGCAGTGCTATCGGGAGGAGCTCCTACGAGCAGTACTTC.

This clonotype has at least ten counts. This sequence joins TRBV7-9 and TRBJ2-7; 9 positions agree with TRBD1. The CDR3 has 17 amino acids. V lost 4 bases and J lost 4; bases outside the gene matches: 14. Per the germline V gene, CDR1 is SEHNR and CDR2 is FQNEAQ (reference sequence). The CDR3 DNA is TGTGCCAGCAGCTCAAACCCGGGACAGGGATCCTCTTACGAGCAGTACTTC. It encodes CASSSNPGQGSSYEQYF.

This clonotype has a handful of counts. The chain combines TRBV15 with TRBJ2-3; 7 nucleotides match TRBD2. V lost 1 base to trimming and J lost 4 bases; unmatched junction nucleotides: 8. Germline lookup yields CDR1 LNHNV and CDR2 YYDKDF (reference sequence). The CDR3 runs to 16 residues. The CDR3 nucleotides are TGTGCCACCAGCAGAGCTGGCGGGAGAGGGGCAGATACGCAGTATTTT. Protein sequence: CATSRAGGRGADTQYF.

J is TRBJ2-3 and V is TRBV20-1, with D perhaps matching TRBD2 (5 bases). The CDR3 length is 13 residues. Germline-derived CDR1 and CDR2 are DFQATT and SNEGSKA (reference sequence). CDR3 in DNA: TGCAGCCTGTTGGACGGGGGCACAGATACGCAGTATTTT. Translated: CSLLDGGTDTQYF.

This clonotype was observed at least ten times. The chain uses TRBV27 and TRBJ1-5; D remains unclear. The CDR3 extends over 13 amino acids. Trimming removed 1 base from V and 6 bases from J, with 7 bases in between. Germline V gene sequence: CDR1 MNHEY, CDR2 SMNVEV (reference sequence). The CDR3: CASSLFWGQPQHF. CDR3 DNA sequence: TGTGCCAGCAGTTTATTTTGGGGTCAGCCCCAGCATTTT.

This chain's CDR3 is CASSLTSANYGYTF. CDR3 in DNA: TGTGCCAGCAGTTTGACATCAGCTAACTATGGCTACACCTTC. The V and J genes are TRBV12-3 or TRBV12-4 and TRBJ1-2, with D unresolved. The CDR3 sequence is 14 residues long. V was shortened by 3 bases and J by 0 bases, with 8 bases between the two germline ends.